The clone carrying this TCR beta chain occurred many times. This sample is part of a study of T-cell memory formation after mild COVID-19. CDR3 size: 15 residues. CDR1 and CDR2 from the germline V gene are SGHVS and FQNEAQ. V lost 5 bases and J lost 9; bases outside the gene matches: 13. Via MiXCR, TCRdb re-called the 5' RACE reads, giving one row per CDR3 protein. The sample holds roughly 600,000 distinct CDR3 sequences, 18% seen once. The genes are TRBV7-8 and TRBJ2-1, with 7 bases lining up with TRBD2. Sequencing was performed on PBMCs or a T cell subset sorted from them (not recorded which). The receptor was derived from an adult woman who had mild COVID-19 (a few samples of this study predate the infection). Cell type and time point are not known. CDR3 in amino acids: CASSARRAGEPEQFF. CDR3 coding DNA: TGTGCCAGCAGCGCGCGAAGGGCGGGAGAGCCTGAGCAGTTCTTC.